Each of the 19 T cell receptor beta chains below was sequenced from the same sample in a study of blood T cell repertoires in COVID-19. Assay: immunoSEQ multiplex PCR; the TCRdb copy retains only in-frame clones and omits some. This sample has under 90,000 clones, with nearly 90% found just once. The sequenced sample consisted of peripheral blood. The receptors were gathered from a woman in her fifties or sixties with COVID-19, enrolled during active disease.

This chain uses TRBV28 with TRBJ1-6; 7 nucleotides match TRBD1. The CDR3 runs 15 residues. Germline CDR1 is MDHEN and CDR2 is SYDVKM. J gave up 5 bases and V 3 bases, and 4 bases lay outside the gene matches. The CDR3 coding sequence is TGTGCCAGCAGTTTTCGGGACAGCCATAATTCACCCCTCCACTTT. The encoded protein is CASSFRDSHNSPLHF.

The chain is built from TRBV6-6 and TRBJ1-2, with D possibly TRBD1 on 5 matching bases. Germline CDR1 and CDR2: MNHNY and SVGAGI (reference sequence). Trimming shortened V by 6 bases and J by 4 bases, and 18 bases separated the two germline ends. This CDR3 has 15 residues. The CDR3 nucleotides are TGTGCCAGCAGCCTAGATCCCCGGGACTCCTATGGCTACACCTTC. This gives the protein CASSLDPRDSYGYTF.

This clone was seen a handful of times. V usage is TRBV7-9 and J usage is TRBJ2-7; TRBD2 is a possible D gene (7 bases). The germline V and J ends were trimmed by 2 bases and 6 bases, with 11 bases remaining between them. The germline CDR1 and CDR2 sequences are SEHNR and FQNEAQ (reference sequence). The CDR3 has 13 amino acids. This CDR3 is CASSLSAGAEQYF. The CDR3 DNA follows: TGTGCCAGCAGCTTAAGTGCGGGGGCCGAGCAGTACTTC.

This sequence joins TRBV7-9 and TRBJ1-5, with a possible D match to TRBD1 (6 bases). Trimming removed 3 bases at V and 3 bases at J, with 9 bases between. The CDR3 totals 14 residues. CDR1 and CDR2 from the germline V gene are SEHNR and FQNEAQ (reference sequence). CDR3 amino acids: CASSFQGPNQPQHF. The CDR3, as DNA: TGTGCCAGCAGCTTTCAGGGGCCCAATCAGCCCCAGCATTTT.

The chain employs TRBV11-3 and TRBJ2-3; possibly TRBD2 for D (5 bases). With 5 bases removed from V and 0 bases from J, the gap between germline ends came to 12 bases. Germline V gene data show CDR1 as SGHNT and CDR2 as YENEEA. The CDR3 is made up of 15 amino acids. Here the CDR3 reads CASSKLAASTDTQYF. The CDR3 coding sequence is TGTGCCAGCAGCAAGCTAGCTGCTAGCACAGATACGCAGTATTTT.

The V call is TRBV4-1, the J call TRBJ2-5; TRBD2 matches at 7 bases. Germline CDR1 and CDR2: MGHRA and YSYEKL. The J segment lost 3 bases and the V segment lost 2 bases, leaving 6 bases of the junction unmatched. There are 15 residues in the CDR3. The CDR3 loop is CASSQFREVEETQYF. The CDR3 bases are TGCGCCAGCAGCCAATTCCGGGAGGTGGAAGAGACCCAGTACTTC.

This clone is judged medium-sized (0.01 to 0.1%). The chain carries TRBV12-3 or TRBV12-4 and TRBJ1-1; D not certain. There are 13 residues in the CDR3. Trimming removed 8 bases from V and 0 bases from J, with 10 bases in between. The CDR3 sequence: CASGRGLNTEAFF. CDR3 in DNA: TGTGCCAGCGGACGAGGGCTGAACACTGAAGCTTTCTTT.

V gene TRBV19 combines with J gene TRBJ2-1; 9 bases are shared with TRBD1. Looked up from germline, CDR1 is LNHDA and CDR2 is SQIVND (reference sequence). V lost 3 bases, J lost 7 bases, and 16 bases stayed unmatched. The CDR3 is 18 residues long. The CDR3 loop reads CASSIRSKWTGDMNEQFF. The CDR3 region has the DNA TGTGCCAGTAGTATCAGATCTAAGTGGACAGGGGACATGAATGAGCAGTTCTTC.

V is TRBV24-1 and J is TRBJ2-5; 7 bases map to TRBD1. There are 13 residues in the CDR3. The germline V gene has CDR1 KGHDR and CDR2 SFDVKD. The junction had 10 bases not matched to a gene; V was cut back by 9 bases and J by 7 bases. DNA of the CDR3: TGTGCCACCGGGGGACAGTCACCCGGGACCCAGTACTTC. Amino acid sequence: CATGGQSPGTQYF.

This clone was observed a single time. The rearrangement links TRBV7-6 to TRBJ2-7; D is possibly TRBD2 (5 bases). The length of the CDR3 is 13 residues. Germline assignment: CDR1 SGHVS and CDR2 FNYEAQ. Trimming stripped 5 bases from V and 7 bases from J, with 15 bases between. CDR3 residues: CASSLQPRGEQYF. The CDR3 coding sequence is TGTGCCAGCAGCCTTCAACCTCGGGGAGAGCAGTACTTC.

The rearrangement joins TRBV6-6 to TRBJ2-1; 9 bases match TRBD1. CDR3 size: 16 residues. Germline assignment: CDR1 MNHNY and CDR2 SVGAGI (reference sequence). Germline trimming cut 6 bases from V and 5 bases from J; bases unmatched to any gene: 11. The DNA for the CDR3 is TGTGCCAGCAGCACTTTAACCGGGACAGGGAACAATGAGCAGTTCTTC. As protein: CASSTLTGTGNNEQFF.

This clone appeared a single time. CDR3 in amino acids: CASSLLQGKGYTF. As DNA, the CDR3 is TGTGCCAGCAGTTTATTACAGGGGAAAGGCTACACCTTC. The chain employs TRBV28 and TRBJ1-2; 7 nucleotides match TRBD1. The germline V gene has CDR1 MDHEN and CDR2 SYDVKM. V shed 1 base, J shed 8 bases, and the junction held 4 bases outside the gene matches. The CDR3 extends over 13 amino acids.

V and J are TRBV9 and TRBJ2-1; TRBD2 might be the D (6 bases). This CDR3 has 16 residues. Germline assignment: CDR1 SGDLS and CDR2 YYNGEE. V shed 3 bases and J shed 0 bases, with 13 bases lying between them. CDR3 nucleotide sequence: TGTGCCAGCAGCGCCCGCCACGGGGGCTCCTACAATGAGCAGTTCTTC. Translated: CASSARHGGSYNEQFF. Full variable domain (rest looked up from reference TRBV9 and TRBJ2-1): DSGVTQTPKHLITATGQRVTLRCSPRSGDLSVYWYQQSLDQGLQFLIQYYNGEERAKGNILERFSAQQFPDLHSELNLSSLELGDSALYFCASSARHGGSYNEQFFGPGTRLTVL.

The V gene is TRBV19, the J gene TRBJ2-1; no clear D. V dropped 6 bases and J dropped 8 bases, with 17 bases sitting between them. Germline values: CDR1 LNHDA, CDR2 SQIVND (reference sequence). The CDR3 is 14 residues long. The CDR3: CASSRHGAVDEQFF. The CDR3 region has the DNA TGTGCCAGTAGCCGGCACGGAGCAGTCGATGAGCAGTTCTTC. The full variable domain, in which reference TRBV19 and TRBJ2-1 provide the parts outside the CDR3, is DGGITQSPKYLFRKEGQNVTLSCEQNLNHDAMYWYRQDPGQGLRLIYYSQIVNDFQKGDIAEGYSVSREKKESFPLTVTSAQKNPTAFYLCASSRHGAVDEQFFGPGTRLTVL.

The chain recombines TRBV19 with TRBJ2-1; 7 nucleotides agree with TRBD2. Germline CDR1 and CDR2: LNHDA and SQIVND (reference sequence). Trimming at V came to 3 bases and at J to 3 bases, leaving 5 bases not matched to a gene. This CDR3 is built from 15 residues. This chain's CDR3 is CASSILLAVYNEQFF. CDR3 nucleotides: TGTGCCAGTAGTATCCTCCTAGCGGTCTACAATGAGCAGTTCTTC.

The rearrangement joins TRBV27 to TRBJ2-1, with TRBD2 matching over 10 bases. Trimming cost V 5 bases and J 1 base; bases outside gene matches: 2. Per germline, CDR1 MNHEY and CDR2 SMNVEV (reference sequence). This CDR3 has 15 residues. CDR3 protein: CASSEREGSYNEQFF. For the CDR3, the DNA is TGTGCCAGCAGTGAGCGGGAGGGATCCTACAATGAGCAGTTCTTC.

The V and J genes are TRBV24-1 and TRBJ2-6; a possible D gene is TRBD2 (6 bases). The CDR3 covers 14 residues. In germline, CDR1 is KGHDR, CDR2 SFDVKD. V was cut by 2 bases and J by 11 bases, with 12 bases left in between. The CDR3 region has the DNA TGTGCCACCAGTGATTCGACAAGGGAGGACGTCCTGACTTTC. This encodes CATSDSTREDVLTF.

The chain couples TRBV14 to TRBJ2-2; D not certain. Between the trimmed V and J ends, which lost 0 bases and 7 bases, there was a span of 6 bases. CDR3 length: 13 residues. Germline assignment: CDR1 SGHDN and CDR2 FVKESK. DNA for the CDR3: TGTGCCAGCAGCCAAGATCTCGGCGGGGAGCTGTTTTTT. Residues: CASSQDLGGELFF.

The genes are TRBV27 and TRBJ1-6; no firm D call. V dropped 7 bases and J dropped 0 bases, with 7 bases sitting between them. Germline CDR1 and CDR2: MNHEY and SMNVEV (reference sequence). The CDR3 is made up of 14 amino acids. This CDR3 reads CASKGSSYNSPLHF. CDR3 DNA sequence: TGTGCCAGCAAAGGGAGCTCCTATAATTCACCCCTCCACTTT.